Each of the 14 T cell receptor beta chains below was sequenced from the same sample in a study of shared T cell receptors in the human thymus. Method: immunoSEQ multiplex PCR; TCRdb's copy keeps in-frame clones and lacks some. The table records about 540,000 clones, about four fifths of them present only once. A further study also used this sample, focusing on human thymus T cells.

Specimen: thymocytes. The receptors here all came from a boy under two years old with a congenital heart defect.

CDR3 DNA sequence: TGTGCCAGCAGCTTAGTGCCCCAGGGTAGCGGGCCGCACGAGCAGTACTTC. It codes for CASSLVPQGSGPHEQYF. The chain is built from TRBV7-6 and TRBJ2-7; 7 positions agree with TRBD2. CDR1 is SGHVS, CDR2 FNYEAQ, per germline. Trimming removed 1 base from V and 5 bases from J; junction bases left unmatched: 14. The CDR3 covers 17 residues.

The CDR3 region is CASSPQGAERLDQETQYF. CDR3 in DNA: TGTGCCAGCTCACCACAAGGAGCCGAGCGCCTAGACCAAGAGACCCAGTACTTC. The chain joins TRBV18 to TRBJ2-5, with no clear D. Between the trimmed V and J ends, which lost 1 base and 0 bases, there was a span of 18 bases. This CDR3 spans 18 amino acids. Germline lookup yields CDR1 KGHSH and CDR2 LQKENI. The full variable domain, rest sourced from reference TRBV18 and TRBJ2-5, is NAGVMQNPRHLVRRRGQEARLRCSPMKGHSHVYWYRQLPEEGLKFMVYLQKENIIDESGMPKERFSAEFPKEGPSILRIQQVVRGDSAAYFCASSPQGAERLDQETQYFGPGTRLLVL.

This clone was seen only once. The DNA of the CDR3 is TGTGCCAGCAGTCCTGACAGGGTTTATCAGCCCCAGCATTTT. It is translated as CASSPDRVYQPQHF. The V call is TRBV14, the J call TRBJ1-5, with 7 bases identical to TRBD1. Germline CDR1 SGHDN, CDR2 FVKESK. The trim removed 6 bases at V and 5 bases at J, leaving 7 bases unmatched. The CDR3 spans 14 residues.

In its sample, this clone was seen a few times. The chain recombines TRBV27 with TRBJ1-5; D call uncertain. Germline CDR1 and CDR2: MNHEY and SMNVEV (reference sequence). V lost 8 bases and J 5 bases, leaving 16 bases between the germline ends. This CDR3 comprises 14 residues. The DNA for the CDR3 is TGTGCCAGCTGTCGCTCCAGAGGCCATCAGCCCCAGCATTTT. Amino acid sequence: CASCRSRGHQPQHF.

This chain uses TRBV9 with TRBJ2-7, with a weak D call TRBD1 (5 bases). Germline assignment: CDR1 SGDLS and CDR2 YYNGEE. CDR3 length equals 14 residues. V was shortened by 4 bases and J by 6 bases, with 17 bases between the two germline ends. CDR3 amino acids: CASSPQDITAEQYF. The CDR3 region has the DNA TGTGCCAGCAGCCCTCAGGACATTACGGCCGAGCAGTACTTC.

This rearrangement joins TRBV27 to TRBJ2-7, with TRBD1 matching over 7 bases. J lost 2 bases, V lost 6 bases, and 4 bases had no gene match. The CDR3 length is 13 residues. The germline CDR1 and CDR2 sequences are MNHEY and SMNVEV (reference sequence). The chain's CDR3 is CASRQGSAYEQYF. CDR3 DNA: TGTGCCAGCAGACAGGGGTCAGCCTACGAGCAGTACTTC.

This clone was recorded a few times. The V call is TRBV11-3, the J call TRBJ2-5; 9 bases match TRBD1. This CDR3 is 15 amino acids long. Germline V gene data show CDR1 as SGHNT and CDR2 as YENEEA. Germline trimming cut 3 bases from V and 5 bases from J; bases unmatched to any gene: 7. For the CDR3, the DNA is TGTGCCAGCAGCTTGGACAGGGGTCATCCGGAGACCCAGTACTTC. This translates into CASSLDRGHPETQYF. Based on the CDR3 plus reference TRBV11-3 and TRBJ2-5, the full variable domain is EAGVVQSPRYKIIEKKQPVAFWCNPISGHNTLYWYLQNLGQGPELLIRYENEEAVDDSQLPKDRFSAERLKGVDSTLKIQPAELGDSAVYLCASSLDRGHPETQYFGPGTRLLVL.

This clone was picked up a small number of times. The chain joins TRBV28 to TRBJ2-7; 9 positions match TRBD1. Germline loops: CDR1 MDHEN, CDR2 SYDVKM. The CDR3 consists of 14 residues. J lost 6 bases, V lost 5 bases, and 8 bases had no gene match. In DNA, the CDR3 is TGTGCCAGCAGTCGTCCCGGGACAGGGTCCGAGCAGTACTTC. Protein: CASSRPGTGSEQYF.

The chain combines TRBV7-2 with TRBJ2-7, with 7 positions matching TRBD2. The length of the CDR3 is 15 residues. The V gene's germline CDR1 is SGHTA and CDR2 FQGNSA. With 3 bases clipped from V and 7 bases from J, the junction kept 12 bases outside the gene matches. DNA of the CDR3: TGTGCCAGCAGCTTGGTAAGGCGGGAGTCAAAAGAGCAGTACTTC. Protein: CASSLVRRESKEQYF.

In its sample, this clone was seen a few times. This chain connects TRBV10-3 to TRBJ1-3, with 7 bases lining up with TRBD1. Unmatched junction bases numbered 4, after V lost 2 bases and J lost 0 bases. The CDR3 loop spans 16 amino acids. Per the germline V gene, CDR1 is ENHRY and CDR2 is SYGVKD. CDR3 protein: CAISETGEPSGNTIYF. The CDR3 DNA reads TGTGCCATCAGTGAGACAGGGGAGCCCTCTGGAAACACCATATATTTT.

The V gene is TRBV10-3, the J gene TRBJ2-3, with 10 bases fitting TRBD2. The V segment lost 0 bases and the J segment 5 bases; nucleotides outside the gene matches: 8. The CDR3 is 17 amino acids. Looked up from germline, CDR1 is ENHRY and CDR2 is SYGVKD. In DNA, the CDR3 is TGTGCCATCAGTGAGTCGAGAAGCGGGAGGGATATAGATACGCAGTATTTT. Encoded protein: CAISESRSGRDIDTQYF.

The genes are TRBV14 and TRBJ1-2; possibly TRBD1 for D (5 bases). Trimming shortened V by 1 base and J by 2 bases, and 11 bases separated the two germline ends. The CDR3 totals 15 residues. Germline V lookup: CDR1 SGHDN, CDR2 FVKESK. CDR3: CASSQGLTGNYGYTF. The CDR3 coding sequence is TGTGCCAGCAGCCAAGGCCTAACAGGAAACTATGGCTACACCTTC.

This clone has just a few counts. CDR3 DNA: TGCGCCAGCAGCCGCCCCGGGGCAGCGGGAGGGCCCTCAGATACGCAGTATTTT. This sequence encodes CASSRPGAAGGPSDTQYF. This chain joins TRBV5-1 and TRBJ2-3, with 10 positions matching TRBD2. This CDR3 comprises 18 residues. V dropped 4 bases and J dropped 4; count of bases not matched to a gene: 15. Germline V gene data show CDR1 as SGHRS and CDR2 as YFSETQ.

The V and J genes are TRBV16 and TRBJ1-2; the D is unclear. Germline V gene data show CDR1 as KGHSY and CDR2 as FQNENV. V lost 2 bases to trimming and J lost 2 bases, with 6 bases between them. This CDR3 is built from 13 residues. CDR3 nucleotide sequence: TGTGCCAGCAGCCAAGAGGAAAACTATGGCTACACCTTC. Amino acids: CASSQEENYGYTF.